This is a list of T cell receptor beta chains from one sample in a study of shared clonotypes between healthy human individuals. Produced via immunoSEQ multiplex PCR; TCRdb's table is partial and in-frame only. Found here are some 2.1 million clones, over 85% of them singletons; the top ten hold more than 0.1%. The specimen sequenced was naive CD4+ T cells sorted from blood. These receptors were obtained from a man younger than 35 in good health. Each CDR3 is given with its conserved first and last residue. Fields, in order: J gene, D gene, CDR3 length, clone size, V gene, CDR3 protein, CDR3 DNA. D genes are given only for firm matches. A row's size may be missing; if present it is once, few, many or a size class.

>TRBJ2-2|.|12|.|TRBV29-1
CSGRTVTGELFF
TGCAGCGGTAGGACGGTCACCGGGGAGCTGTTTTTT
>TRBJ2-3|TRBD2|20|.|TRBV4-2
CASSQDPLSGTSGAGGTQYF
TGTGCCAGCAGCCAAGATCCCCTCTCCGGGACTAGCGGAGCCGGAGGTACGCAGTATTTT
>TRBJ1-2|TRBD1|16|once|TRBV6-5
CASSSPSRDRGHGYTF
TGTGCCAGCAGTTCACCGTCCCGGGACAGGGGGCACGGCTACACCTTC
>TRBJ2-3|TRBD2|16|.|TRBV30
CAWSVGLAGGTDTQYF
TGTGCCTGGAGTGTCGGACTAGCGGGGGGTACAGATACGCAGTATTTT
>TRBJ1-6|TRBD1|15|.|TRBV5-1
CASSADRGYNSPLHF
TGCGCCAGCAGCGCCGACAGGGGTTATAATTCACCCCTCCACTTT
>TRBJ1-4|.|14|.|TRBV5-6
CASSFSGSNEKLFF
TGTGCCAGCAGCTTTAGCGGCAGTAATGAAAAACTGTTTTTT
>TRBJ2-7|.|14|.|TRBV9
CASSVDQGSYEQYF
TGTGCCAGCAGCGTAGATCAGGGCTCCTACGAGCAGTACTTC
>TRBJ2-2|.|16|.|TRBV18
CASSPYPLTNTGELFF
TGTGCCAGCTCACCTTACCCACTGACGAACACCGGGGAGCTGTTTTTT
>TRBJ1-2|TRBD1|15|.|TRBV5-4
CASSRGDRPNYGYTF
TGTGCCAGCAGCAGGGGGGACAGGCCTAACTATGGCTACACCTTC
>TRBJ2-7|TRBD1|16|.|TRBV5-6
CASSLGQGAASYEQYF
TGTGCCAGCAGCCTCGGACAGGGAGCAGCTTCCTACGAGCAGTACTTC
>TRBJ2-7|TRBD2|16|.|TRBV9
CASSVAGLAGYYEQYF
TGTGCCAGCAGCGTAGCTGGACTAGCGGGATACTACGAGCAGTACTTC
>TRBJ2-5|.|12|.|TRBV2
CASSRDQETQYF
TGTGCCAGCAGTCGGGACCAAGAGACCCAGTACTTC
>TRBJ2-2|TRBD2|16|.|TRBV5-4
CASSLEGRGVAGELFF
TGTGCCAGCAGCTTGGAGGGCCGGGGGGTCGCCGGGGAGCTGTTTTTT
>TRBJ2-1|TRBD2|14|once|TRBV10-2
CASSEELAYNEQFF
TGCGCCAGCAGTGAAGAACTAGCGTACAATGAGCAGTTCTTC
>TRBJ1-6|.|15|.|TRBV6-5
CASRRVFPNNSPLHF
TGTGCCAGCAGGCGAGTGTTCCCGAATAATTCACCCCTCCACTTT
>TRBJ2-1|TRBD1|12|once|TRBV6-5
CASSRRGSEQFF
TGTGCCAGCAGTCGCAGGGGGAGTGAGCAGTTCTTC
>TRBJ2-3|TRBD2|16|.|TRBV4-1
CASSQRTSGSTDTQYF
TGCGCCAGCAGCCAGCGGACTAGCGGGAGCACAGATACGCAGTATTTT
>TRBJ2-1|.|14|.|TRBV6-5
CASSYGRGYNEQFF
TGTGCCAGCAGTTACGGTAGGGGGTACAATGAGCAGTTCTTC